This T cell receptor (beta chain) emerged from a study of response to subunit inactivated influenza vaccine. The CDR3 covers 16 residues. Per the germline V gene, CDR1 is DFQATT and CDR2 is SNEGSKA (reference sequence). V was pared by 0 bases and J by 6 bases, with 18 bases between. Regarding the study as a whole: Authors suggested seasonal influenza vaccinations each recruit few new T cells.

TCRdb itself ran the RT-PCR reads through MiXCR, one entry per CDR3 protein. The table records 860,000 or so distinct CDR3 sequences, approximately 21% of them present only once. Regarding this clonotype: Its cognate antigen is unknown.

The starting material was PBMCs from blood, obtained around 5 days after vaccination. V is TRBV20-1 and J is TRBJ2-4, with D unclear. The receptor's source is a man in his fifties who received an inactivated influenza vaccine. CDR3 protein: CSARDLGRLLRNIQYF. CDR3 bases: TGCAGTGCTAGAGATTTAGGACGGTTACTACGAAACATTCAGTACTTC.